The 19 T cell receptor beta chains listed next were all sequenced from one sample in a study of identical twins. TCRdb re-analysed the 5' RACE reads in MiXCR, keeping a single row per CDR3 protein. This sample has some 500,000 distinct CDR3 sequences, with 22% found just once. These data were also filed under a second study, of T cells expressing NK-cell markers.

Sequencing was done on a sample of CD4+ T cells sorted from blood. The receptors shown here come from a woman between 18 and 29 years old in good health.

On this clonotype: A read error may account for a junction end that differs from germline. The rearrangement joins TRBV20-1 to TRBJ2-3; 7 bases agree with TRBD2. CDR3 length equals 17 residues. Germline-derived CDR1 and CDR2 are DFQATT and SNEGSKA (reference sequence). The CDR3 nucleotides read TGCTGTGCTTTCGGCCCCGGGGGGAGTTTGTCTACAGATACGCAGTATTTT. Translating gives CCAFGPGGSLSTDTQYF.

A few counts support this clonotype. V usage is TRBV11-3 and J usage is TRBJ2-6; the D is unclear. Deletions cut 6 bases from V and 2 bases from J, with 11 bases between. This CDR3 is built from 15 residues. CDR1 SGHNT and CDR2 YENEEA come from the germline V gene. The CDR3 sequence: CASRGYPPGANVLTF. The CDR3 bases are TGTGCCAGCAGAGGGTACCCCCCTGGGGCCAACGTCCTGACTTTC. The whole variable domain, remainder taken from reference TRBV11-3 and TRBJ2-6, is EAGVVQSPRYKIIEKKQPVAFWCNPISGHNTLYWYLQNLGQGPELLIRYENEEAVDDSQLPKDRFSAERLKGVDSTLKIQPAELGDSAVYLCASRGYPPGANVLTFGAGSRLTVL.

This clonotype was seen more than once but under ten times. The CDR3 DNA is TGTGCCAGCAGCCGTTTCCCCGACAGTGAAGCTTTCTTT. Protein product: CASSRFPDSEAFF. The rearrangement joins TRBV3-1 to TRBJ1-1; D may be TRBD1 (5 bases). The germline V gene encodes CDR1 LGHDT and CDR2 YNNKEL (reference sequence). V dropped 4 bases and J dropped 7 bases, with 13 bases sitting between them. CDR3 length equals 13 residues.

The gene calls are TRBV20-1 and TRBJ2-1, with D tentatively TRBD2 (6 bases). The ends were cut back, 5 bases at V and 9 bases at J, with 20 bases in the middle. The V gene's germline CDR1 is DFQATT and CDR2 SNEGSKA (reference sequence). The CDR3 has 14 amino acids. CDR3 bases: TGCAGTGCTTTACTTAGCGGAGGGTGGGCTGAGCAGTTCTTC. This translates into CSALLSGGWAEQFF.

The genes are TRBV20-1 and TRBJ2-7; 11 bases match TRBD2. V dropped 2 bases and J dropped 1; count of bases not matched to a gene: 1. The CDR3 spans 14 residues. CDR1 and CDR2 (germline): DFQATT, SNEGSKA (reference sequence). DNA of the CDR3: TGCAGTGCTAGACTAGCGGGAGGATCCTACGAGCAGTACTTC. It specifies CSARLAGGSYEQYF.

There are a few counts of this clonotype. For the CDR3, the DNA is TGCGCCAGCAGTTCTACGGGAGGATCTTCGGATGAGCAGTTCTTC. It is translated as CASSSTGGSSDEQFF. V gene TRBV5-1 combines with J gene TRBJ2-1; 7 bases agree with TRBD2. The CDR3 spans 15 residues. V trimming: 5 bases; J trimming: 8 bases; junction bases outside the gene matches: 13. Germline V gene sequence: CDR1 SGHRS, CDR2 YFSETQ.

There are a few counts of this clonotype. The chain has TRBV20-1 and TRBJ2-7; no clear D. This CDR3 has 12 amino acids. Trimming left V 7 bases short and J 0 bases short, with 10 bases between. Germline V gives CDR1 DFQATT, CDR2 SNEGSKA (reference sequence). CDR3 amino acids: CSVARSSYEQYF. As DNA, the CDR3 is TGCAGTGTGGCGCGGAGCTCCTACGAGCAGTACTTC.

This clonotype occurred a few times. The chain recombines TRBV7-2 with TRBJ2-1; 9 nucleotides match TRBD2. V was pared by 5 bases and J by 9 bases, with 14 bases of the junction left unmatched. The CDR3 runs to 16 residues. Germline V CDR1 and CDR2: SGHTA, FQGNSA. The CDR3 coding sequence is TGTGCCAGCAGCACCAAAGTCGGCGGGAGGGCCGGTGAGCAGTTCTTC. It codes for CASSTKVGGRAGEQFF.

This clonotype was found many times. CDR3 nucleotide sequence: TGCAGTGCTAGGGACGATAACTATGGCTACACCTTC. Its protein is CSARDDNYGYTF. The chain is built from TRBV20-1 and TRBJ1-2; D unresolved. V was trimmed by 3 bases and J by 1 base, leaving 6 bases between them. There are 12 residues in the CDR3. Per the germline V gene, CDR1 is DFQATT and CDR2 is SNEGSKA (reference sequence).

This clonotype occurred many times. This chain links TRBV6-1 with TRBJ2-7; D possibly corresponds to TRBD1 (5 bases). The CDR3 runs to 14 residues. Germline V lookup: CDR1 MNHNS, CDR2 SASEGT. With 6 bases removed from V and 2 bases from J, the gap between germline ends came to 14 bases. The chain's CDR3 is CASRFDRAPYEQYF. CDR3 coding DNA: TGTGCCAGCAGGTTCGACAGAGCCCCCTACGAGCAGTACTTC.

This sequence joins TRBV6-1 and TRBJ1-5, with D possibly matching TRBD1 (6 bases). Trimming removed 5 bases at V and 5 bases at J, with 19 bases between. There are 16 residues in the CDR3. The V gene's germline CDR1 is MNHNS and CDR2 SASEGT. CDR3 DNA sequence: TGTGCCAGCAGTCGGGGCCTGACAGGAAAAGATCAGCCCCAGCATTTT. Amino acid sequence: CASSRGLTGKDQPQHF.

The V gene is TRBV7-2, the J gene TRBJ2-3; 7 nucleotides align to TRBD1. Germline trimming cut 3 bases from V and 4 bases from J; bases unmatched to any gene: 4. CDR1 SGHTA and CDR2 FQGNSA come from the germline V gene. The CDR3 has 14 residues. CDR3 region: CASSFQTGSDTQYF. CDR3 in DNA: TGTGCCAGCAGCTTCCAGACAGGGTCAGATACGCAGTATTTT.

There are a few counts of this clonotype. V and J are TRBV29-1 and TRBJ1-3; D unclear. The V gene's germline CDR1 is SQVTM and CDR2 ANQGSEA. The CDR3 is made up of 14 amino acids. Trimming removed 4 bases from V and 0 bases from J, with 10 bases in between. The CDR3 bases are TGCAGCGTTGCGGCAGATAACTCTGGAAACACCATATATTTT. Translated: CSVAADNSGNTIYF.

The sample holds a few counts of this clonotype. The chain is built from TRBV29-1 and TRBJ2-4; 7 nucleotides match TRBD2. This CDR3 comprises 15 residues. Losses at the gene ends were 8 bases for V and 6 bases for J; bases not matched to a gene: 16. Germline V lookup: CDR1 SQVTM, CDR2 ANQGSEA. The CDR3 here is CSIELVAGGRNIQYF. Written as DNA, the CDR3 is TGCAGCATCGAGCTGGTAGCGGGCGGAAGAAACATTCAGTACTTC.

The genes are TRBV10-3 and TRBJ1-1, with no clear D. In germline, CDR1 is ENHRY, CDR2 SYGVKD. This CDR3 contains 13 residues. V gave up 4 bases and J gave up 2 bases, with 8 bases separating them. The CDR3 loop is CAISVQFNTEAFF. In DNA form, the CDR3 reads TGTGCCATCAGTGTTCAGTTTAACACTGAAGCTTTCTTT.

CDR3 residues: CSASWTGARDTQYF. The CDR3 DNA follows: TGCAGCGCCTCCTGGACAGGGGCCCGCGATACGCAGTATTTT. V and J are TRBV29-1 and TRBJ2-3, with TRBD1 matching over 9 bases. The CDR3 is 14 residues long. The V gene's germline CDR1 is SQVTM and CDR2 ANQGSEA. Trimming at V came to 7 bases and at J to 6 bases, leaving 11 bases not matched to a gene.

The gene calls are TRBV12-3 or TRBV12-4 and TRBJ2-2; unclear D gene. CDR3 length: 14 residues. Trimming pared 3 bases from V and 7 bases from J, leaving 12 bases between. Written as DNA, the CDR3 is TGTGCCAGCAGTTTGTCGCTAATTATCGGGGAGCTGTTTTTT. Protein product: CASSLSLIIGELFF.

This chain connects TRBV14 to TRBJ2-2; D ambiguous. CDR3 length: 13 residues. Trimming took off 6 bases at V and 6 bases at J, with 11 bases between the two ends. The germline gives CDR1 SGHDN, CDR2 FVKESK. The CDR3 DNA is TGTGCCAGCAGTCGAATAGGGCCCGGGGAGCTGTTTTTT. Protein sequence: CASSRIGPGELFF.

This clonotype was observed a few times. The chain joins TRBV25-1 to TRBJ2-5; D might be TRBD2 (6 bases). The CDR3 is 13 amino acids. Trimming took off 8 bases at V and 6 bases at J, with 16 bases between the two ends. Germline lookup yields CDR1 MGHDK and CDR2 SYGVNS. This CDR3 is CASVATSMKTQYF. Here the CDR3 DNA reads TGTGCCAGCGTCGCGACTAGTATGAAGACCCAGTACTTC.